This T cell receptor (beta chain) derives from a study of cytomegalovirus exposure and HLA in healthy donors. Donors were drawn from the approximately 120-subject validation cohort, separate from the approximately 620-subject first cohort. The CDR3 is made up of 15 amino acids. J was trimmed by 2 bases and V by 4 bases; bases with no gene match: 5. Germline V gives CDR1 SGHNT, CDR2 YYREEE (reference sequence). Clones were read by immunoSEQ multiplex PCR, and TCRdb kept only the in-frame ones, dropping some. The sample shows about 73,000 clones, around 90% of them seen only once. The chain combines TRBV5-4 with TRBJ2-5; 10 bases line up with TRBD2. Sequenced: PBMCs. This TCR derives from a woman under 30 in good health and CMV-seropositive. CDR3: CASSLGLAQQETQYF. The CDR3 DNA reads TGTGCCAGCAGCCTGGGACTAGCGCAGCAAGAGACCCAGTACTTC.